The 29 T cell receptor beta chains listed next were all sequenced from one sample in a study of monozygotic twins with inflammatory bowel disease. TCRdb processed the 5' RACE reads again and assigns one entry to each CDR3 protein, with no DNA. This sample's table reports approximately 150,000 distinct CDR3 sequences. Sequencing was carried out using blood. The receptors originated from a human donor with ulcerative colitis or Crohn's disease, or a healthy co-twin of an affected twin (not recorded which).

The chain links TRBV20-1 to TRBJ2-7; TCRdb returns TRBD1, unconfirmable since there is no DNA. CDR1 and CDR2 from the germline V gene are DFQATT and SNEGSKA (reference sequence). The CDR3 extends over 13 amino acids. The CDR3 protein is CSARQGTTREQYF.

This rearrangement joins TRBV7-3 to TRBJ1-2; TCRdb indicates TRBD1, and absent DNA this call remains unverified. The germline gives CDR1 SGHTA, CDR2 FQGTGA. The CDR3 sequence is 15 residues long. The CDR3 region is CASSPSGTGLYGYTF.

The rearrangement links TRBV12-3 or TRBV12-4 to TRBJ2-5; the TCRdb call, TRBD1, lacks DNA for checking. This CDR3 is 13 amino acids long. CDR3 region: CASSLVSRETQYF.

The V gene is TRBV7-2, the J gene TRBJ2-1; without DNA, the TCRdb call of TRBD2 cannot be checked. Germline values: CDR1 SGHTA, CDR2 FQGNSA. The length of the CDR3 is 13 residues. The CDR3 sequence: CASSLDFTNEQFF.

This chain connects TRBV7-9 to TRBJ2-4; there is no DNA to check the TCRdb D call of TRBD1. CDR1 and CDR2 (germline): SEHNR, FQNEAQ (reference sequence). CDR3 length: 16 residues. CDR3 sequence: CASSSTLQGREDIQYF.

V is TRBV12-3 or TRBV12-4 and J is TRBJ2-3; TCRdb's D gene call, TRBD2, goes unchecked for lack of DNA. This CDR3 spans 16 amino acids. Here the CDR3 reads CASSTISGTSTDTQYF.

This CDR3 is CASRQGTNQPQHF. V is TRBV28 and J is TRBJ1-5; the TCRdb call, TRBD1, lacks DNA for checking. The CDR3 is made up of 13 amino acids. In germline, CDR1 is MDHEN, CDR2 SYDVKM.

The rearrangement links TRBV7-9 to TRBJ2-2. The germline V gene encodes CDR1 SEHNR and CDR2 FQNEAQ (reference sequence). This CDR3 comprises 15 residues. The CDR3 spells CASSLGRRDTGELFF.

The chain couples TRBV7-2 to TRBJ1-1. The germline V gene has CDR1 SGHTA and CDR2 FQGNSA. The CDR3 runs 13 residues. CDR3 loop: CASSPRTSAEAFF.

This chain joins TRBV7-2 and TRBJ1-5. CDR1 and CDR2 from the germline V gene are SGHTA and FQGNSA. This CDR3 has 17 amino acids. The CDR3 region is CASSLEAGVYSNQPQHF.

Here the CDR3 reads CASSLLRRTGKNTEAFF. V usage is TRBV5-4 and J usage is TRBJ1-1; TCRdb outputs TRBD1, but without DNA this stays unchecked. Germline CDR1 reads SGHNT; CDR2 reads YYREEE (reference sequence). The CDR3 runs to 17 residues.

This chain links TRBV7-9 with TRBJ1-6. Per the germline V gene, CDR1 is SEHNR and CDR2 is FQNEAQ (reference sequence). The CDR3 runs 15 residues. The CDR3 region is CASSLPGPFNSPLHF.

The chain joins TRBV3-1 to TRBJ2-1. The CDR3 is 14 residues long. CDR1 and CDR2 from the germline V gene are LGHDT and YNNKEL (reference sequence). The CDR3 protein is CASSPRTGYNEQFF.

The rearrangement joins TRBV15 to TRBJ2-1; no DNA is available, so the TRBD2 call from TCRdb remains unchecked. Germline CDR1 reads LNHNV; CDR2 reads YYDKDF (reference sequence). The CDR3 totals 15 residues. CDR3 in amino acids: CATSSGLAPYNEQFF.

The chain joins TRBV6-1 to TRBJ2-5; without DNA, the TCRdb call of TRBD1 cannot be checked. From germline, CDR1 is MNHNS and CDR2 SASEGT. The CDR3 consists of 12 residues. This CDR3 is CASSALQETQYF.

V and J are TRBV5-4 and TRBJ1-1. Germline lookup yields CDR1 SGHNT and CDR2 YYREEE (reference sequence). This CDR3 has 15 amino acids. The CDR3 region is CASSLRPGGSTEAFF.

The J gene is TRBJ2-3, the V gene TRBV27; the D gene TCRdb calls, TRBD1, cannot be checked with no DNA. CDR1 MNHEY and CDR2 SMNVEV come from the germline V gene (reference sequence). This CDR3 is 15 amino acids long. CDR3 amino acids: CASRPRGRGTDTQYF.

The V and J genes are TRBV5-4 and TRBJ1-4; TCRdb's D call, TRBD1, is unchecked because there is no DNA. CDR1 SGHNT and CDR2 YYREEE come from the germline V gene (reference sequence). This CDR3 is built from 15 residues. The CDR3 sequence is CASSTRQATNEKLFF.

The CDR3 is CASSLKVRYEQYF. This sequence joins TRBV27 and TRBJ2-7. CDR3 size: 13 residues. The germline gives CDR1 MNHEY, CDR2 SMNVEV (reference sequence).

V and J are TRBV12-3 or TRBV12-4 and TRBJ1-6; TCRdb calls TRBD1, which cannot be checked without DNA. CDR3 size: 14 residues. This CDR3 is CASRPGNYNSPLHF.

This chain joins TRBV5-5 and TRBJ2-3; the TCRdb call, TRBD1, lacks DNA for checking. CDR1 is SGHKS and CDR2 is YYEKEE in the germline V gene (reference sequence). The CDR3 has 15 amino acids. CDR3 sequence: CASSLRGRLTDTQYF.

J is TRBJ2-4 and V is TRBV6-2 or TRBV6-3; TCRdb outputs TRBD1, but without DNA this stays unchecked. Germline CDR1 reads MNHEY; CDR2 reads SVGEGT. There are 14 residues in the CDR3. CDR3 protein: CASHGGGQVNMQYF.

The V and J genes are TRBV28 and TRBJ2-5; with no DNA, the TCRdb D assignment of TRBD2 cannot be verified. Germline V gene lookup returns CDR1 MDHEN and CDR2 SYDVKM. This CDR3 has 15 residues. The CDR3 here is CASSYVAGLQETQYF.

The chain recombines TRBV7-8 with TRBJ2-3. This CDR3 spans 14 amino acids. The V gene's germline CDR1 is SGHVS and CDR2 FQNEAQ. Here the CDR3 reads CASSLERDTDTQYF.

The CDR3 reads CASSLEGGNQPQHF. The chain is built from TRBV5-1 and TRBJ1-5; TCRdb's D call of TRBD1 is untestable without DNA. The germline V gene has CDR1 SGHRS and CDR2 YFSETQ. The CDR3 extends over 14 amino acids. Together with reference TRBV5-1 and TRBJ1-5, the CDR3 gives the full variable domain: KAGVTQTPRYLIKTRGQQVTLSCSPISGHRSVSWYQQTPGQGLQFLFEYFSETQRNKGNFPGRFSGRQFSNSRSEMNVSTLELGDSALYLCASSLEGGNQPQHFGDGTRLSIL.

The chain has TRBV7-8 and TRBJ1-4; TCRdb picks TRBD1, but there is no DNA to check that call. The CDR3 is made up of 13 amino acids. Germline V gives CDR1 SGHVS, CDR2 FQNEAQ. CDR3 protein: CASSLALPGDLFF.

The CDR3 spells CASSLVRLAGKYEQYF. The chain joins TRBV7-8 to TRBJ2-7; TCRdb names TRBD2, which stays unverified in the absence of DNA. There are 16 residues in the CDR3. The germline gives CDR1 SGHVS, CDR2 FQNEAQ.

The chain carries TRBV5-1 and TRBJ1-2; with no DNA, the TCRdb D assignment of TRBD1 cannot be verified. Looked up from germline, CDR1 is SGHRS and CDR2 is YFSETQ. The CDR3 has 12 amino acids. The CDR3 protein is CASSEGAYGYTF.

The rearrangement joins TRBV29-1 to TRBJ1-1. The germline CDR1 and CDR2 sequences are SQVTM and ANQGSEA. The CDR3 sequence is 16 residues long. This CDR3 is CSVEGGSGRLNTEAFF.